The 15 T cell receptor beta chains in this list originate from one sample, sequenced in a study of PD-1 blockade in classical Hodgkin lymphoma. The time point denotes: cycle 4 day 1 (C4D1), after around six weeks of nivolumab. Every patient relapsed after autologous stem cell transplantation, and brentuximab vedotin exposure varied. Some clones are missing from TCRdb's copy, which holds only in-frame ones; the method was immunoSEQ multiplex PCR. This table holds 100,000 or so clones, approximately 94% found once. Sequencing was performed on peripheral blood mononuclear cells (PBMCs), taken before the fourth cycle of nivolumab. These receptors originate from a human donor with classical Hodgkin lymphoma.

The count of this clone is one. V gene TRBV5-6 combines with J gene TRBJ2-7, with 11 nucleotides matching TRBD2. J gave up 2 bases and V 4 bases, and 5 bases lay outside the gene matches. The CDR3 sequence is 15 residues long. Germline CDR1 and CDR2: SGHDT and YYEEEE. CDR3 sequence: CASSTGLAVAYEQYF. The CDR3 coding sequence is TGTGCCAGCAGCACGGGACTAGCGGTAGCCTACGAGCAGTACTTC.

The V gene is TRBV29-1, the J gene TRBJ1-1; no clear D gene. The V gene lost 4 bases and the J gene lost 2 bases, with 5 bases spanning the gap. Germline lookup yields CDR1 SQVTM and CDR2 ANQGSEA. This CDR3 has 11 amino acids. The CDR3 nucleotides read TGCAGCGTTGCAGTTAACACTGAAGCTTTCTTT. Its translation: CSVAVNTEAFF.

This chain uses TRBV28 with TRBJ2-5; possible D gene TRBD1, 7 bases. The V end lost 2 bases, the J end lost 2 bases, and 12 bases lay between the germline ends. Germline V CDR1 and CDR2: MDHEN, SYDVKM. CDR3 length equals 15 residues. As DNA, the CDR3 is TGTGCCAGCAGTTTACCGACAGGGAGGCAAGAGACCCAGTACTTC. As protein: CASSLPTGRQETQYF.

This clone is a singleton in its sample. The rearrangement links TRBV10-1 to TRBJ2-6, with D possibly TRBD2 on 5 matching bases. This CDR3 has 16 amino acids. The V end lost 1 base, the J end lost 0 bases, and 7 bases lay between the germline ends. Germline V gene data show CDR1 as WNHNN and CDR2 as SYGVQD (reference sequence). In nucleotides, the CDR3 is TGCGCCAGCAGTGAGTATCGGGACTCTGGGGCCAACGTCCTGACTTTC. It translates to CASSEYRDSGANVLTF.

The rearrangement joins TRBV2 to TRBJ2-1; the D is unclear. Trimming cost V 1 base and J 6 bases, with 10 bases left between them. This CDR3 has 14 amino acids. The V gene's germline CDR1 is SNHLY and CDR2 FYNNEI. The CDR3 loop is CASSEDSLPNEQFF. CDR3 coding DNA: TGTGCCAGCAGTGAAGATAGTCTTCCCAATGAGCAGTTCTTC.

The J gene is TRBJ1-2, the V gene TRBV30; 8 nucleotides match TRBD1. This CDR3 comprises 14 residues. V trimming: 0 bases; J trimming: 5 bases; junction bases outside the gene matches: 5. Germline V gene data show CDR1 as GTSNPN and CDR2 as SVGIG (reference sequence). Here the CDR3 DNA reads TGTGCCTGGAGTGTTAGGACAGGGAAATATGGCTACACCTTC. It translates to CAWSVRTGKYGYTF.

This clone was observed a single time. The chain has TRBV5-1 and TRBJ2-3; D is ambiguous. The CDR3 spans 18 residues. Germline V gene lookup returns CDR1 SGHRS and CDR2 YFSETQ. Deletions cut 3 bases from V and 2 bases from J, with 22 bases between. CDR3 bases: TGCGCCAGCAGCTCTCGTCCAGCGACGTTTATCTCCACAGATACGCAGTATTTT. Encoded protein: CASSSRPATFISTDTQYF. Based on the CDR3 plus reference TRBV5-1 and TRBJ2-3, the full variable domain is KAGVTQTPRYLIKTRGQQVTLSCSPISGHRSVSWYQQTPGQGLQFLFEYFSETQRNKGNFPGRFSGRQFSNSRSEMNVSTLELGDSALYLCASSSRPATFISTDTQYFGPGTRLTVL.

The chain employs TRBV6-5 and TRBJ2-5, with a possible D match to TRBD1 (5 bases). Trimming removed 2 bases from V and 4 bases from J, with 14 bases in between. The CDR3 runs to 15 residues. Germline lookup yields CDR1 MNHEY and CDR2 SVGAGI. This chain's CDR3 is CASSYSRVGRETQYF. The DNA of the CDR3 is TGTGCCAGCAGTTACAGCAGGGTGGGGCGAGAGACCCAGTACTTC.

The V gene is TRBV5-8, the J gene TRBJ1-2, with a tentative D call TRBD1 (5 bases). Per the germline V gene, CDR1 is SGHTS and CDR2 is YDEGEE. CDR3 length: 16 amino acids. With 0 bases removed from V and 4 bases from J, the gap between germline ends came to 16 bases. Here the CDR3 reads CASSLGSGRTVYGYTF. In DNA, the CDR3 is TGTGCCAGCAGCTTGGGGTCGGGACGGACTGTCTATGGCTACACCTTC.

The CDR3 region is CASSPPGGAPPYSGRFGEQYF. CDR3 nucleotides: TGTGCCAGCTCACCACCGGGGGGAGCTCCCCCATATAGCGGGAGGTTCGGCGAGCAGTACTTC. This chain uses TRBV18 with TRBJ2-7, with TRBD2 identical over 10 bases. Germline values: CDR1 KGHSH, CDR2 LQKENI. J was trimmed by 6 bases and V by 0 bases; bases with no gene match: 23. The CDR3 length is 21 residues.

J is TRBJ2-7 and V is TRBV27, with 7 bases lining up with TRBD2. This CDR3 spans 13 amino acids. The V gene's germline CDR1 is MNHEY and CDR2 SMNVEV (reference sequence). With 7 bases clipped from V and 2 bases from J, the junction kept 5 bases outside the gene matches. CDR3 loop: CASTQRGTYEQYF. The CDR3, as DNA: TGTGCCAGCACCCAGCGGGGTACCTACGAGCAGTACTTC.

V and J are TRBV13 and TRBJ2-1; 8 nucleotides line up with TRBD2. The V and J ends lost 5 bases and 7 bases, in that order; junction bases with no gene match: 7. The CDR3 is made up of 14 amino acids. The germline gives CDR1 PRHDT, CDR2 FYEKMQ (reference sequence). The chain's CDR3 is CASSPTSEENEQFF. CDR3 nucleotide sequence: TGTGCCAGCAGCCCGACTAGCGAAGAGAATGAGCAGTTCTTC. Full variable domain (rest looked up from reference TRBV13 and TRBJ2-1): AAGVIQSPRHLIKEKRETATLKCYPIPRHDTVYWYQQGPGQDPQFLISFYEKMQSDKGSIPDRFSAQQFSDYHSELNMSSLELGDSALYFCASSPTSEENEQFFGPGTRLTVL.

This chain connects TRBV19 to TRBJ2-7; tentatively, D is TRBD1 or TRBD2 (6 bases each). The CDR3 length is 14 residues. Germline V lookup: CDR1 LNHDA, CDR2 SQIVND (reference sequence). The V end lost 3 bases, the J end lost 2 bases, and 11 bases lay between the germline ends. CDR3 amino acids: CASSIWRDTYEQYF. CDR3 DNA: TGTGCCAGTAGTATCTGGAGGGACACCTACGAGCAGTACTTC.

The gene calls are TRBV27 and TRBJ2-1, with 7 nucleotides matching TRBD1. Trimming took 4 bases from V and 0 from J; bases not matched to a gene: 0. The CDR3 is made up of 14 amino acids. Looked up from germline, CDR1 is MNHEY and CDR2 is SMNVEV (reference sequence). The CDR3 loop is CASSWDSSYNEQFF. In DNA, the CDR3 is TGTGCCAGCAGTTGGGACAGCTCCTACAATGAGCAGTTCTTC.

The genes are TRBV7-8 and TRBJ1-1; no definite D call. Germline V CDR1 and CDR2: SGHVS, FQNEAQ. The CDR3 has 13 amino acids. V gave up 5 bases and J gave up 2 bases, with 9 bases separating them. This CDR3 reads CASSAIPNTEAFF. CDR3 nucleotide sequence: TGTGCCAGCAGCGCCATTCCCAACACTGAAGCTTTCTTT.